The following is a TCR beta chain sequence with its context. The sample originates from a study of cytomegalovirus exposure and HLA in healthy donors. Germline V CDR1 and CDR2: SGHDT, YYEEEE. CDR3 length: 15 amino acids. The ends lost 4 bases at V and 3 bases at J; junction bases unmatched: 3. Vbeta (60) and Jbeta (13) primers were used in the PCR. The data were produced by immunoSEQ multiplex PCR, yet TCRdb's version contains in-frame clones alone and is incomplete. The sample includes 200,000 or so clones, 80% to 85% of them seen just once. This TCR derives from a woman aged 50 to 60 in good health and CMV-seropositive. The rearrangement links TRBV5-6 to TRBJ2-3; 12 bases agree with TRBD2. Sequencing was done on a sample of PBMCs. CDR3 nucleotides: TGTGCCAGCAGCGAGACTAGCGGGGGAACAGATACGCAGTATTTT. Translated: CASSETSGGTDTQYF.